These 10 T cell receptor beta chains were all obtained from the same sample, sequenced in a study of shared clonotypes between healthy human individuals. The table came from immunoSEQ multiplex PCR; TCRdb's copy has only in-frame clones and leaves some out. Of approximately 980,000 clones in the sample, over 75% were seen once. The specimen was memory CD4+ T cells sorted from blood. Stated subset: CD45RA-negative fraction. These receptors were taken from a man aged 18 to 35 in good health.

Here the CDR3 DNA reads TGCGCCAGCAGCATACAGGAAAAGAATAATTCACCCCTCCACTTT. Its translation: CASSIQEKNNSPLHF. The rearrangement joins TRBV5-1 to TRBJ1-6; D possibly corresponds to TRBD1 (5 bases). V lost 4 bases to trimming and J lost 5 bases, with 13 bases between them. Germline lookup yields CDR1 SGHRS and CDR2 YFSETQ. The CDR3 has 15 residues.

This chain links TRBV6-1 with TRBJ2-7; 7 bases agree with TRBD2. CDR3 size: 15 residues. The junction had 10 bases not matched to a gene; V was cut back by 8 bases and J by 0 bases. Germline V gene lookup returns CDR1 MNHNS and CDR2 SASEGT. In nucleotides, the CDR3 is TGTGCCAGCGGCGGGCTAGCGGACCCCTCCTACGAGCAGTACTTC. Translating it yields CASGGLADPSYEQYF.

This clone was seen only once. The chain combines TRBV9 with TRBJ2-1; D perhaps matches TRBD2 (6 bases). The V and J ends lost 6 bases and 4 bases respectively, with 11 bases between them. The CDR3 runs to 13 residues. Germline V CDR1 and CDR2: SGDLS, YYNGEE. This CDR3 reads CASNRDWYNEQFF. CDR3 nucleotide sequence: TGTGCCAGCAACCGGGACTGGTACAATGAGCAGTTCTTC.

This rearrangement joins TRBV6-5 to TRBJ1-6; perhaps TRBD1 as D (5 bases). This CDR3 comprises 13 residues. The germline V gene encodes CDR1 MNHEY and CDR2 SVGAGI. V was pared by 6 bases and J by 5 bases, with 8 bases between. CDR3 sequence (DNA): TGTGCCAGCAGGGAGGGGAATAATTCACCCCTCCACTTT. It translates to CASREGNNSPLHF.

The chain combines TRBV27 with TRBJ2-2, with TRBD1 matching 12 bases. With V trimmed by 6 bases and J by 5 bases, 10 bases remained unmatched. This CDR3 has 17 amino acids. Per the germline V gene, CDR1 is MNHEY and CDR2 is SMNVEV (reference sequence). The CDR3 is CASSRDRGRSLTGELFF. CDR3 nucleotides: TGTGCCAGCAGCAGGGACAGGGGGCGTTCTTTGACCGGGGAGCTGTTTTTT.

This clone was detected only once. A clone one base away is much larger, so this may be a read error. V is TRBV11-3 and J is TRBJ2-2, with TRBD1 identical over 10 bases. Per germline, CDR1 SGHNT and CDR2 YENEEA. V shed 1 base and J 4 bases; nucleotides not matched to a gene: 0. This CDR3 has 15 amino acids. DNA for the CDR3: TGTGCCAGCAGCTTAGGACAGGGGGCCACCGGGGAGCTGTTTTTT. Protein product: CASSLGQGATGELFF.

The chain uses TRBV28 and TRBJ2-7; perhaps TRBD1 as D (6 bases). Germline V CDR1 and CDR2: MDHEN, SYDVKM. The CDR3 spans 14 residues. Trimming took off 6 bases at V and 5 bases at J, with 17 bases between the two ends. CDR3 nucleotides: TGTGCCAGCAGCTCGCCAGACAGGACCCACGAGCAGTACTTC. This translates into CASSSPDRTHEQYF.

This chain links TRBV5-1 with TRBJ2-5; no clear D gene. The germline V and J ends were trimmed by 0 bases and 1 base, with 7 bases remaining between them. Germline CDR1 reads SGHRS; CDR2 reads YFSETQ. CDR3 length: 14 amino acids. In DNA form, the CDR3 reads TGCGCCAGCAGCTTGGTGTCAGCCCAAGAGACCCAGTACTTC. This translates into CASSLVSAQETQYF.

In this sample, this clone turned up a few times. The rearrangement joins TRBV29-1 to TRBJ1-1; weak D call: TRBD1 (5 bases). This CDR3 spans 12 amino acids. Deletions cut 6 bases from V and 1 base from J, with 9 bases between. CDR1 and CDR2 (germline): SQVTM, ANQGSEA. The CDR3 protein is CSVRVSNTEAFF. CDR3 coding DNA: TGCAGCGTCAGGGTATCGAACACTGAAGCTTTCTTT.

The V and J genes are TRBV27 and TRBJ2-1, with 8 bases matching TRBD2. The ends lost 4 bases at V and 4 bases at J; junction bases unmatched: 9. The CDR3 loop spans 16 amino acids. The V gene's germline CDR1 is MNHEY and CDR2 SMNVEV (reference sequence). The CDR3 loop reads CASSSASGSGYNEQFF. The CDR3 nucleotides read TGTGCCAGCAGTTCAGCAAGCGGGAGCGGGTACAATGAGCAGTTCTTC.